These T cell receptor beta chains were read from a single sample in a study of tumor and adjacent non-tumor tissue in lung cancer. Using its own MiXCR run on the multiplex PCR reads, TCRdb lists one record per CDR3 protein. Among more than 85,000 distinct CDR3 sequences listed, 75% were seen once. Sequenced sample: lung tumor tissue. These receptor sequences come from a woman between 55 and 75 years old with non-small cell lung cancer. The CDR3 runs from the conserved cysteine through the conserved F or W. The D gene is left open where the match is weak. Size is omitted from some rows. Given values are once, few, many or a class for expanded clones.

J: TRBJ2-3
V: TRBV5-6
size: few
D: .
CDR3: CASTRTSLGTDTQYF
DNA: TGTGCCAGCACCCGTACTAGCTTGGGTACAGATACGCAGTATTTT

J: TRBJ1-2
V: TRBV11-2
size: .
D: .
CDR3: CAGITLWGTTGINYGYTF
DNA: TGTGCCGGCATTACTCTATGGGGCACCACAGGAATTAACTATGGCTACACCTTC

J: TRBJ1-5
V: TRBV28
size: few
D: .
CDR3: CASSQIQTSSQPQHF
DNA: TGCGCCAGCAGCCAGATACAGACTAGCAGTCAGCCCCAGCATTTT

J: TRBJ1-4
V: TRBV4-2
size: many
D: .
CDR3: CASSHDGLRGNEKLFF
DNA: TGTGCCAGCAGCCATGATGGACTCCGAGGGAATGAAAAACTGTTTTTT

J: TRBJ1-1
V: TRBV29-1
size: .
D: .
CDR3: CSVVEGAGSTEVFF
DNA: TGCAGCGTTGTAGAAGGGGCGGGGAGCACTGAAGTTTTCTTT

J: TRBJ2-3
V: TRBV4-1
size: many
D: TRBD1
CDR3: CASSSSGDRRLDTQYF
DNA: TGCGCCAGCAGCTCCTCGGGGGACAGGCGATTAGATACGCAGTATTTT

J: TRBJ1-4
V: TRBV4-3
size: .
D: .
CDR3: CASSQGRGWLNERLFF
DNA: TGCGCCAGCAGCCAAGGCCGAGGATGGCTGAATGAAAGACTGTTTTTT

J: TRBJ2-7
V: TRBV29-1
size: many
D: .
CDR3: CSVRSGGVAYEQYF
DNA: TGCAGCGTCCGAAGTGGGGGCGTAGCCTACGAGCAGTACTTC

J: TRBJ1-5
V: TRBV12-3/TRBV12-4
size: .
D: TRBD1
CDR3: CASTPTGKLTQSQHF
DNA: TGTGCCAGCACCCCGACAGGGAAGCTAACTCAGTCCCAGCATTTT

J: TRBJ1-5
V: TRBV5-6
size: many
D: .
CDR3: CASSLFSYNQPQHF
DNA: TGTGCCAGCAGCTTATTCAGTTACAATCAGCCCCAGCATTTT

J: TRBJ2-1
V: TRBV11-3
size: .
D: TRBD2
CDR3: CDSSTGTSGIVEKFF
DNA: TGTGACAGCAGTACCGGGACTAGCGGGATTGTTGAGAAATTCTTC

J: TRBJ1-1
V: TRBV11-3
size: .
D: TRBD1
CDR3: CASSLIEPPGQMNTEAFF
DNA: TGTGCCAGTAGCTTAATTGAGCCGCCGGGACAGATGAACACTGAAGCTTTCTTT

J: TRBJ1-2
V: TRBV29-1
size: .
D: .
CDR3: CSVNWGKYGYTF
DNA: TGTAGCGTAAACTGGGGAAAGTATGGCTACACCTTC

J: TRBJ2-7
V: TRBV6-5
size: many
D: TRBD2
CDR3: CASKAGLAGYEQYF
DNA: TGTGCCAGCAAGGCGGGACTAGCGGGATACGAGCAGTACTTC

J: TRBJ2-5
V: TRBV5-1
size: .
D: TRBD1
CDR3: CASQGQTQETQYF
DNA: TGCGCCAGCCAGGGACAGACACAAGAGACCCAGTACTTC

J: TRBJ2-1
V: TRBV11-2
size: .
D: .
CDR3: CVSSLDRMGDQFF
DNA: TGTGTCAGCAGCTTAGATCGTATGGGTGATCAGTTCTTC

J: TRBJ1-2
V: TRBV20-1
size: few
D: .
CDR3: CSAREGGNYDYTF
DNA: TGCAGTGCTAGAGAGGGGGGAAACTATGACTATACCTTC

J: TRBJ2-2
V: TRBV29-1
size: many
D: .
CDR3: CSVATSRNTGELFF
DNA: TGCAGCGTGGCGACTAGTCGGAACACCGGGGAGCTGTTTTTT

J: TRBJ2-4
V: TRBV20-1
size: .
D: .
CDR3: CSAPTPSEDRYF
DNA: TGCAGTGCTCCGACCCCTAGCGAGGACCGGTACTTC

J: TRBJ1-1
V: TRBV6-5
size: .
D: TRBD1
CDR3: CASMYTGDWSTEAFF
DNA: TGTGCCAGCATGTATACAGGGGACTGGAGCACTGAAGCTTTCTTT

J: TRBJ2-5
V: TRBV20-1
size: .
D: TRBD2
CDR3: CSARGLAGSETQYF
DNA: TGCAGTGCTAGAGGGTTAGCGGGGAGCGAGACCCAGTATTTC

J: TRBJ2-1
V: TRBV6-2/TRBV6-3
size: .
D: .
CDR3: CDSSRRQGLDYNEQCF
DNA: TGTGACAGCAGTCGCCGACAGGGACTAGATTACAACGAGCAGTGCTTC

J: TRBJ1-2
V: TRBV11-1
size: many
D: .
CDR3: CASSHSGVGYGYTF
DNA: TGTGCCAGCAGTCATTCGGGAGTTGGCTATGGCTACACCTTC

J: TRBJ2-3
V: TRBV4-2
size: .
D: .
CDR3: CVSSQDWERSSTDTQYF
DNA: TGCGTCAGCAGCCAAGATTGGGAGCGGTCTAGCACAGATACGCAGTATTTT

J: TRBJ2-5
V: TRBV20-1
size: .
D: .
CDR3: CIAPNARGKREAQYF
DNA: TGCATTGCCCCCAACGCCCGGGGCAAAAGAGAGGCCCAGTACTTC

J: TRBJ2-1
V: TRBV20-1
size: .
D: .
CDR3: CSTRDATLHNEQFF
DNA: TGCAGTACTAGAGATGCGACACTCCACAATGAGCAGTTCTTC

J: TRBJ1-3
V: TRBV6-5
size: many
D: TRBD1
CDR3: CASSYAQGVDTIYF
DNA: TGTGCCAGCAGTTATGCACAGGGGGTAGACACCATATATTTT

J: TRBJ2-7
V: TRBV20-1
size: .
D: TRBD2
CDR3: CNARGGLAGIFYEQYF
DNA: TGCAATGCTAGGGGGGGACTAGCGGGGATTTTCTACGAGCAATACTTC

J: TRBJ2-1
V: TRBV11-1
size: .
D: TRBD2
CDR3: CASSPPLAGGFNVLFF
DNA: TGTGCCAGCAGCCCACCATTAGCGGGAGGGTTCAATGTGCTGTTCTTC

J: TRBJ1-5
V: TRBV2
size: once
D: .
CDR3: CASSVWADNQPQHF
DNA: TGTGCCAGCAGTGTTTGGGCAGACAATCAGCCCCAGCATTTT

J: TRBJ1-5
V: TRBV28
size: .
D: .
CDR3: CASTLGNNQPQHF
DNA: TGTGCCAGCACATTAGGAAACAATCAGCCCCAGCATTTT

J: TRBJ2-5
V: TRBV11-2
size: .
D: .
CDR3: CASSPQGCQETQYF
DNA: TGCGCCAGCAGTCCACAGGGCTGTCAAGAGACTCAGTACTTC

J: TRBJ1-1
V: TRBV20-1
size: many
D: TRBD1
CDR3: CSATPGQGRQNTEAFF
DNA: TGCAGTGCAACTCCGGGACAGGGTAGACAGAACACTGAAGCTTTCTTT

J: TRBJ2-3
V: TRBV5-4
size: .
D: .
CDR3: CASMRADRQYF
DNA: TGTGCCAGCATGAGGGCAGATAGGCAGTATTTT

J: TRBJ1-5
V: TRBV20-1
size: .
D: .
CDR3: CSATPSSGSDHPQHF
DNA: TGCAGTGCTACCCCGAGCTCGGGGTCAGACCATCCACAGCATTTT

J: TRBJ2-7
V: TRBV11-2
size: .
D: .
CDR3: CASGLSTWTVEHYF
DNA: TGTGCCAGCGGCTTATCCACCTGGACAGTCGAGCATTACTTC

J: TRBJ2-2
V: TRBV6-2/TRBV6-3
size: .
D: TRBD2
CDR3: CARTHRRSGIGELFF
DNA: TGTGCCCGCACCCATCGAAGAAGCGGGATCGGGGAGCTGTTTTTT

J: TRBJ2-1
V: TRBV20-1
size: once
D: .
CDR3: CSATPAQGRLNELFF
DNA: TGCAGTGCTACCCCCGCCCAGGGCAGATTGAATGAGTTGTTCTTC

J: TRBJ2-1
V: TRBV4-3
size: .
D: TRBD1
CDR3: CANSQDGQVGYNDQFF
DNA: TGCGCCAACAGCCAAGATGGACAGGTTGGGTACAATGACCAGTTCTTC

J: TRBJ2-3
V: TRBV6-5
size: few
D: TRBD1
CDR3: CASSDRGSGDTQCF
DNA: TGTGCCAGCAGCGACAGGGGGTCGGGAGATACGCAGTGTTTT

J: TRBJ1-4
V: TRBV4-3
size: .
D: TRBD1
CDR3: CASSQDGSETGSGEKLFF
DNA: TGCGCCAGCAGCCAAGATGGGTCAGAGACAGGGTCGGGTGAAAAACTGTTTTTT

J: TRBJ1-6
V: TRBV4-3
size: .
D: .
CDR3: CANSQDGGTYNSPLHF
DNA: TGCGCCAACAGCCAAGATGGAGGGACGTATAATTCACCCCTCCACTTT

J: TRBJ2-5
V: TRBV20-1
size: .
D: TRBD2
CDR3: CSTRDRGGTQYF
DNA: TGCAGTACTAGAGATCGCGGGGGGACCCAGTACTTC

J: TRBJ2-7
V: TRBV20-1
size: .
D: .
CDR3: CSARLGRPIHEQYF
DNA: TGCAGTGCTAGACTCGGTAGGCCTATCCACGAGCAGTACTTC

J: TRBJ1-1
V: TRBV10-3
size: .
D: .
CDR3: CAINDGTRGEQAFF
DNA: TGTGCCATCAATGATGGGACAAGAGGTGAACAAGCTTTCTTT

J: TRBJ1-5
V: TRBV6-6
size: .
D: .
CDR3: CASSFVGRRIQPQHF
DNA: TGTGCCAGCAGCTTTGTTGGGCGGCGCATTCAGCCACAGCATTTT

J: TRBJ1-6
V: TRBV7-8
size: many
D: .
CDR3: CASSLGDANSPLHF
DNA: TGTGCCAGCAGCCTTGGGGACGCCAATTCACCCCTCCACTTT

J: TRBJ2-4
V: TRBV10-3
size: .
D: .
CDR3: CAITVQGSGILYF
DNA: TGTGCCATCACTGTTCAGGGATCGGGCATTCTGTACTTC

J: TRBJ2-2
V: TRBV11-1
size: .
D: TRBD2
CDR3: CVSSPRLAGEFTGKLFF
DNA: TGTGTCAGCAGCCCGCGACTAGCGGGAGAATTTACCGGGAAGCTGTTTTTT

J: TRBJ1-1
V: TRBV11-1
size: .
D: .
CDR3: CASSLLADTEAYF
DNA: TGTGCCAGCAGCTTACTAGCAGACACTGAAGCTTACTTT

J: TRBJ1-2
V: TRBV20-1
size: .
D: .
CDR3: CSTIMRDLKGYTF
DNA: TGCAGTACTATTATGAGGGACTTGAAGGGCTACACCTTC

J: TRBJ2-3
V: TRBV6-5
size: .
D: TRBD2
CDR3: CASRPLRGGLDRNRPQYF
DNA: TGTGCCAGCAGGCCTCTTCGGGGGGGGCTAGATCGCAATCGGCCCCAGTATTTT

J: TRBJ2-5
V: TRBV11-3
size: .
D: .
CDR3: CASTPGETQYF
DNA: TGTGCCAGCACCCCTGGAGAGACCCAGTATTTC

J: TRBJ1-2
V: TRBV11-2
size: .
D: .
CDR3: CASSVSGPYNYGYTF
DNA: TGTGCCAGCAGCGTATCAGGCCCTTATAACTATGGCTACACCTTC

J: TRBJ1-6
V: TRBV6-5
size: .
D: .
CDR3: CASSLTGIPDSLLHF
DNA: TGTGCCAGCAGCCTTACAGGAATTCCGGATTCACTCCTTCACTTT

J: TRBJ1-1
V: TRBV20-1
size: once
D: TRBD1
CDR3: CSGKTGSGTEAFF
DNA: TGCAGTGGTAAGACAGGGAGTGGAACTGAAGCTTTCTTT